Listed below are T cell receptor beta chains from one sample, sequenced in a study of shared clonotypes between healthy human individuals. The protocol was immunoSEQ multiplex PCR, while the TCRdb copy is restricted to in-frame clones and leaves out a portion. This table has millions of clones, approximately 92% appearing once. Source material: naive CD4+ T cells sorted from blood. Receptors were obtained from a man in his late teens or twenties in good health. Both conserved end residues are part of each CDR3. D genes are given only for firm matches. Size tells how often a clone was seen (once, few, many) or the class of an expanded clone, and some rows leave it out.

J gene: TRBJ1-1
V gene: TRBV7-2
D gene: NA
clone size: NA
CDR3 protein: CASSFGVAEAFF
CDR3 DNA: TGTGCCAGCAGCTTCGGTGTGGCTGAAGCTTTCTTT

J gene: TRBJ2-3
V gene: TRBV5-1
D gene: NA
clone size: NA
CDR3 protein: CASSLTGVRTDTQYF
CDR3 DNA: TGCGCCAGCAGCTTGACAGGAGTGAGGACAGATACGCAGTATTTT

J gene: TRBJ1-6
V gene: TRBV5-1
D gene: NA
clone size: NA
CDR3 protein: CASSLGRGGNSPLHF
CDR3 DNA: TGCGCCAGCAGCTTGGGCAGAGGAGGGAATTCACCCCTCCACTTT

J gene: TRBJ2-7
V gene: TRBV30
D gene: NA
clone size: NA
CDR3 protein: CAWSVGQSYEQYF
CDR3 DNA: TGTGCCTGGAGTGTCGGCCAGTCCTACGAGCAGTACTTC

J gene: TRBJ1-1
V gene: TRBV28
D gene: NA
clone size: NA
CDR3 protein: CASSMNRDTEAFF
CDR3 DNA: TGTGCCAGCAGTATGAACAGAGACACTGAAGCTTTCTTT

J gene: TRBJ1-3
V gene: TRBV28
D gene: TRBD1
clone size: NA
CDR3 protein: CASSPRDSFSGNTIYF
CDR3 DNA: TGTGCCAGCAGCCCCCGGGACAGTTTCTCTGGAAACACCATATATTTT

J gene: TRBJ2-7
V gene: TRBV5-1
D gene: NA
clone size: NA
CDR3 protein: CASSPAGIGSYEQYF
CDR3 DNA: TGCGCCAGCAGCCCCGCAGGGATAGGGTCCTACGAGCAGTACTTC

J gene: TRBJ2-5
V gene: TRBV30
D gene: NA
clone size: NA
CDR3 protein: CAWSVRRKETQYF
CDR3 DNA: TGTGCCTGGAGTGTACGCAGAAAAGAGACCCAGTACTTC

J gene: TRBJ1-5
V gene: TRBV7-2
D gene: NA
clone size: NA
CDR3 protein: CASSSRGGHQPQHF
CDR3 DNA: TGTGCCAGCAGCTCCCGGGGGGGCCATCAGCCCCAGCATTTT

J gene: TRBJ2-3
V gene: TRBV25-1
D gene: NA
clone size: NA
CDR3 protein: CASSGYTDTQYF
CDR3 DNA: TGTGCCAGTTCGGGCTACACAGATACGCAGTATTTT

J gene: TRBJ2-7
V gene: TRBV4-1
D gene: NA
clone size: NA
CDR3 protein: CASSQDEEYPYEQYF
CDR3 DNA: TGCGCCAGCAGCCAAGATGAGGAGTACCCCTACGAGCAGTACTTC

J gene: TRBJ2-4
V gene: TRBV14
D gene: NA
clone size: NA
CDR3 protein: CASSHLGAAKNIQYF
CDR3 DNA: TGTGCCAGCAGCCACCTGGGGGCGGCCAAAAACATTCAGTACTTC

J gene: TRBJ1-2
V gene: TRBV5-4
D gene: TRBD1
clone size: NA
CDR3 protein: CASSFTGGTNYGYTF
CDR3 DNA: TGTGCCAGCAGCTTTACAGGGGGGACGAACTATGGCTACACCTTC

J gene: TRBJ2-2
V gene: TRBV5-4
D gene: TRBD2
clone size: NA
CDR3 protein: CASSRLTSVKNTGELFF
CDR3 DNA: TGTGCCAGCAGCCGTCTGACTAGCGTGAAGAACACCGGGGAGCTGTTTTTT

J gene: TRBJ2-3
V gene: TRBV7-3
D gene: TRBD2
clone size: NA
CDR3 protein: CASSLFSSGVLDTQYF
CDR3 DNA: TGTGCCAGCAGCTTATTCTCTAGCGGGGTCCTGGATACGCAGTATTTT

J gene: TRBJ1-3
V gene: TRBV19
D gene: TRBD1
clone size: NA
CDR3 protein: CASSPGQGSSGNTIYF
CDR3 DNA: TGTGCCAGTAGTCCCGGACAGGGATCATCTGGAAACACCATATATTTT

J gene: TRBJ2-7
V gene: TRBV18
D gene: TRBD1
clone size: NA
CDR3 protein: CASSHDRGADEQYF
CDR3 DNA: TGTGCCAGCTCCCACGACAGGGGAGCGGACGAGCAGTACTTC

J gene: TRBJ1-1
V gene: TRBV7-2
D gene: NA
clone size: NA
CDR3 protein: CASSLVQKNTEAFF
CDR3 DNA: TGTGCCAGCAGCTTAGTTCAGAAGAACACTGAAGCTTTCTTT

J gene: TRBJ2-5
V gene: TRBV11-2
D gene: NA
clone size: NA
CDR3 protein: CASRELRGPQETQYF
CDR3 DNA: TGTGCCAGCAGGGAGCTAAGGGGACCCCAAGAGACCCAGTACTTC

J gene: TRBJ2-2
V gene: TRBV5-1
D gene: NA
clone size: once
CDR3 protein: CASSLETGVGWTGELFF
CDR3 DNA: TGCGCCAGCAGCTTGGAAACTGGAGTTGGGTGGACCGGGGAGCTGTTTTTT

J gene: TRBJ1-6
V gene: TRBV15
D gene: NA
clone size: NA
CDR3 protein: CATSRDAAASGSPLHF
CDR3 DNA: TGTGCCACCAGCAGAGATGCGGCGGCTTCGGGGTCACCCCTCCACTTT

J gene: TRBJ2-3
V gene: TRBV27
D gene: TRBD1
clone size: NA
CDR3 protein: CASSPLTGTGGFLWGSVSTDTQYF
CDR3 DNA: TGTGCCAGCAGTCCGCTCACCGGGACAGGGGGCTTCTTATGGGGCAGCGTAAGCACAGATACGCAGTATTTT